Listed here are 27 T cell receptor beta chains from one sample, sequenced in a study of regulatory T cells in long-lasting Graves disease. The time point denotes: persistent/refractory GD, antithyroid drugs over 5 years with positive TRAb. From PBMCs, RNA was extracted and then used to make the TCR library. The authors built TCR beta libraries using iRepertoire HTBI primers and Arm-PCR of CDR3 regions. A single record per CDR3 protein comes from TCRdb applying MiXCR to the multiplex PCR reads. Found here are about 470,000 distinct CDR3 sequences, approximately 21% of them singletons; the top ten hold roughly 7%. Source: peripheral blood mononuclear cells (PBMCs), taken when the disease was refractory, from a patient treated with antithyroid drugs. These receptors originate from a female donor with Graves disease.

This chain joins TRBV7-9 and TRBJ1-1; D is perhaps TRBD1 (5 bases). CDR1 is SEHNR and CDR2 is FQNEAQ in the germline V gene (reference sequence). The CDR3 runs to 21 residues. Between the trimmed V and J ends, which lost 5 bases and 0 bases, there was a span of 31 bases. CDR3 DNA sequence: TGTGCCAGCAGCCCCCATTCCCGACGATCCTCGAGACAGACCCTGAACACTGAAGCTTTCTTT. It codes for CASSPHSRRSSRQTLNTEAFF.

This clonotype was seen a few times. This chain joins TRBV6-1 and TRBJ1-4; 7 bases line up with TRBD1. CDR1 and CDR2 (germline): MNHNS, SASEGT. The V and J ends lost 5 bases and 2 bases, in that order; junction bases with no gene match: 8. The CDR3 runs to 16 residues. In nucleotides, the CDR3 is TGTGCCAGCAGTCCCCGACAGGGATACACTAATGAAAAACTGTTTTTT. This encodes CASSPRQGYTNEKLFF.

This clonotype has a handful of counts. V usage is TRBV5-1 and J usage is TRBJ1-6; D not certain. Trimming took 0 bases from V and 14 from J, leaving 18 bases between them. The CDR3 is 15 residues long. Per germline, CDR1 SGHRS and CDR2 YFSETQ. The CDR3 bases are TGCGCCAGCAGCTTGGATCGGACCGCCGACTACGCCCTCCACTTT. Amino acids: CASSLDRTADYALHF.

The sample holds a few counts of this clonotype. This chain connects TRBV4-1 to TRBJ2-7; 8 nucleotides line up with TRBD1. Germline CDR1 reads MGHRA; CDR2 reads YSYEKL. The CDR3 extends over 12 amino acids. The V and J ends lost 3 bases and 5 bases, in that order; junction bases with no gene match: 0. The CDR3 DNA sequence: TGCGCCAGCAGCCAGGACAGGGACGAGCAGTACTTC. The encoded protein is CASSQDRDEQYF.

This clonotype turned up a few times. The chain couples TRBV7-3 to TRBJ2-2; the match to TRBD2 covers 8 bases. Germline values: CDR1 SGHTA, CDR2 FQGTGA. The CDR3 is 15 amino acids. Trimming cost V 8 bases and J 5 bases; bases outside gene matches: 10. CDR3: CASGSPGLGTGELFF. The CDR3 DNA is TGTGCCAGCGGCTCCCCGGGACTAGGGACCGGGGAGCTGTTTTTT.

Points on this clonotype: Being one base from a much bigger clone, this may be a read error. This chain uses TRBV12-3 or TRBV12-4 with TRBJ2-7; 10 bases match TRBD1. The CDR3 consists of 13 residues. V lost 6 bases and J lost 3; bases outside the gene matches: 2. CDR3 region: CASSWTGGYEQYF. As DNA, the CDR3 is TGTGCCAGCAGCTGGACAGGGGGCTACGAGCAGTACTTC.

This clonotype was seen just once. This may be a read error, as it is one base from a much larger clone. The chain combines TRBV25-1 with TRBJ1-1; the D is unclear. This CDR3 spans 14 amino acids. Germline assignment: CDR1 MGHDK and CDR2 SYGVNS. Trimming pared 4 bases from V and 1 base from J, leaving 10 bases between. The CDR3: CASSGYRENTEAFF. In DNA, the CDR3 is TGTGCCAGCAGTGGATATCGGGAGAACACTGAAGCTTTCTTT.

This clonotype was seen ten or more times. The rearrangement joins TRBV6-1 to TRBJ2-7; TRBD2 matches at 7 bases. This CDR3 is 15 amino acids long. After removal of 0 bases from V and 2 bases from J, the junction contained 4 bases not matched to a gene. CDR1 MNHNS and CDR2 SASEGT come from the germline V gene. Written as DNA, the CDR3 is TGTGCCAGCAGTGAAGCGTGGGGGGGAACCTACGAGCAGTACTTC. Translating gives CASSEAWGGTYEQYF.

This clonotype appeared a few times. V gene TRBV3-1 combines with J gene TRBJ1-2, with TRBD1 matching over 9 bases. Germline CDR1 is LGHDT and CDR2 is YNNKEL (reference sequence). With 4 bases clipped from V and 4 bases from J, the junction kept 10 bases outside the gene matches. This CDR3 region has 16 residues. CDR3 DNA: TGTGCCAGCAGCCCTTACTTGGGACAGGGATTCTATGGCTACACCTTC. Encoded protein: CASSPYLGQGFYGYTF.

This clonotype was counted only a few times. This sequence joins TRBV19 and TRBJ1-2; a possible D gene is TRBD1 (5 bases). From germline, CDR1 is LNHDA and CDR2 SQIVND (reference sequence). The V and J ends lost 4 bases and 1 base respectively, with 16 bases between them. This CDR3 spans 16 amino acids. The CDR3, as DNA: TGTGCCAGTAGTAAGAGTTCACAGGTGAATAACTATGGCTACACCTTC. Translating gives CASSKSSQVNNYGYTF.

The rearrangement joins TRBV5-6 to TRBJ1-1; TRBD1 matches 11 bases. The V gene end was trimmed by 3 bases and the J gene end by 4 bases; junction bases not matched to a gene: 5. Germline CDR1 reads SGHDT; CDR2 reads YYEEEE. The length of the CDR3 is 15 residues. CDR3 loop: CASSSPGQGGTEAFF. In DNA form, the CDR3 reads TGTGCCAGCAGCTCGCCGGGACAGGGGGGCACTGAAGCTTTCTTT.

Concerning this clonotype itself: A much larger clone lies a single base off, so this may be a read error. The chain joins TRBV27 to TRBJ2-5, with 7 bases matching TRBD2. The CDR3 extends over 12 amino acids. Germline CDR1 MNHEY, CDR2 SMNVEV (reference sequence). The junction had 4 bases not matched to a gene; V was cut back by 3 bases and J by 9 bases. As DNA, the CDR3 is TGTGCCAGCAGTTTTACTGGGGGGGCCCAGTACTTC. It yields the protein CASSFTGGAQYF.

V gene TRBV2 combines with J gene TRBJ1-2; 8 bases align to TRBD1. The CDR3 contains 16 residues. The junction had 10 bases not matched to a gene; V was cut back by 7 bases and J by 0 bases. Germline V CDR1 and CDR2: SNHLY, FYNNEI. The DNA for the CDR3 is TGTGCCAGCAAGCACAGGGGGGCCCAAGCTAACTATGGCTACACCTTC. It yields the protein CASKHRGAQANYGYTF.

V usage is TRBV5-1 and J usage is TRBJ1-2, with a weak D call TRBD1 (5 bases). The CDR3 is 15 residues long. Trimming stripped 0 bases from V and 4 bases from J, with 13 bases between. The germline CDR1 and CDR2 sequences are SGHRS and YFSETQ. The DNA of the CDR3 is TGCGCCAGCAGCTTGGACCAGGGAGGAAGCTATGGCTACACCTTC. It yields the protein CASSLDQGGSYGYTF.

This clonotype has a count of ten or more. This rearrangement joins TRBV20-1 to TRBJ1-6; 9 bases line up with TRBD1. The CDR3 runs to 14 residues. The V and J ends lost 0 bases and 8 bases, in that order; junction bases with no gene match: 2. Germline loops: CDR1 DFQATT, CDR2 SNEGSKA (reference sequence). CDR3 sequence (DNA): TGCAGTGCTAGAGAGGGGACAGGGCATTCACCCCTCCACTTT. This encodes CSAREGTGHSPLHF.

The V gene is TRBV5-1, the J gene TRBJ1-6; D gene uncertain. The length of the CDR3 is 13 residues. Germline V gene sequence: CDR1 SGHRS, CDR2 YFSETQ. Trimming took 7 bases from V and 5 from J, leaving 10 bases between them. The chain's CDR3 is CASCKDHNSPLHF. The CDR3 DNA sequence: TGCGCCAGCTGTAAAGATCATAATTCACCCCTCCACTTT.

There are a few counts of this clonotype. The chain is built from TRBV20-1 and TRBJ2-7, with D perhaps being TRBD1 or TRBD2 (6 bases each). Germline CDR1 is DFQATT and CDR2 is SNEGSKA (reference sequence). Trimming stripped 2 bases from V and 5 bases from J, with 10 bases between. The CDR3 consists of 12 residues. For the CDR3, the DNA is TGCAGTGCTAGACCCGGGGGCCACGAGCAGTACTTC. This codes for CSARPGGHEQYF.

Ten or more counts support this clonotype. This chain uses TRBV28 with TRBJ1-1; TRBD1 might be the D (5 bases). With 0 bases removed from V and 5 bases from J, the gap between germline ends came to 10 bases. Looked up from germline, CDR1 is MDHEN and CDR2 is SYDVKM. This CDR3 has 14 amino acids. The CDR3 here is CASSLWGELTEAFF. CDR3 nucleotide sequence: TGTGCCAGCAGTTTATGGGGGGAATTGACTGAAGCTTTCTTT.

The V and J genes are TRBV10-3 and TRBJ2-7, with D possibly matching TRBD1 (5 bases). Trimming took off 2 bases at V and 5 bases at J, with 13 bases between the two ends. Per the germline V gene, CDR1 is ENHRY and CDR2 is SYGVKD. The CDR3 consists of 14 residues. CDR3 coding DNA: TGTGCCATCAGTGAGAGGGGCTCCGCGGACGAGCAGTACTTC. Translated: CAISERGSADEQYF.

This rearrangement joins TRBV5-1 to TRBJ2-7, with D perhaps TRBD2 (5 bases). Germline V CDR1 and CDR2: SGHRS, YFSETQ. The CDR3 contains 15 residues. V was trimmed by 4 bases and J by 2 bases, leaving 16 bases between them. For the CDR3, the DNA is TGCGCCAGCAGCCAGACCGGGATACCTCCCTACGAGCAGTACTTC. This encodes CASSQTGIPPYEQYF.

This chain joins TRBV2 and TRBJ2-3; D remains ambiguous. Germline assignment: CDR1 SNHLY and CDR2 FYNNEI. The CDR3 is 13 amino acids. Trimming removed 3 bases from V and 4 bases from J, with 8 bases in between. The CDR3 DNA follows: TGTGCCAGCAGTGAGAGGTCTGCAGATACGCAGTATTTT. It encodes CASSERSADTQYF.

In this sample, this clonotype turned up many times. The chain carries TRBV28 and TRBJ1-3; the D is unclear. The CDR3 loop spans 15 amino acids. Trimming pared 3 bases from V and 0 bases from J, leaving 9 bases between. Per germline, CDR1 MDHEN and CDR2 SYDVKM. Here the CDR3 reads CASSFTGLSGNTIYF. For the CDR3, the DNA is TGTGCCAGCAGTTTCACCGGGCTCTCTGGAAACACCATATATTTT.

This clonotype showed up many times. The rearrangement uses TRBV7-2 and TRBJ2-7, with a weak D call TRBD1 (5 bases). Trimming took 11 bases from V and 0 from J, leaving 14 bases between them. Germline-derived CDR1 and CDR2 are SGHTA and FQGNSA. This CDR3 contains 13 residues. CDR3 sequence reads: CAVRQGGSYEQYF. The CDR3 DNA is TGTGCCGTCCGCCAGGGTGGCTCCTACGAGCAGTACTTC. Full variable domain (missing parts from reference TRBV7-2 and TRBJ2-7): GAGVSQSPSNKVTEKGKDVELRCDPISGHTALYWYRQSLGQGLEFLIYFQGNSAPDKSGLPSDRFSAERTGGSVSTLTIQRTQQEDSAVYLCAVRQGGSYEQYFGPGTRLTVT.

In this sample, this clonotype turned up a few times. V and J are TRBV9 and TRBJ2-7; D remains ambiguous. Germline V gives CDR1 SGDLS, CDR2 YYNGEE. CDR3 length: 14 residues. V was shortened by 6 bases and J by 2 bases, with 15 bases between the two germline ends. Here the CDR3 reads CASTSPAYPYEQYF. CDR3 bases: TGTGCCAGCACCAGCCCTGCGTACCCCTACGAGCAGTACTTC.

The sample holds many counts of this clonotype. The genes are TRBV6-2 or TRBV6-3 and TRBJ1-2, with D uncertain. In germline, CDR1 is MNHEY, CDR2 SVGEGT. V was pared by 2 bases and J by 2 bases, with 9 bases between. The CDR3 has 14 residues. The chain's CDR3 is CASSYPGRNYGYTF. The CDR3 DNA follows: TGTGCCAGCAGTTACCCGGGAAGAAACTATGGCTACACCTTC.

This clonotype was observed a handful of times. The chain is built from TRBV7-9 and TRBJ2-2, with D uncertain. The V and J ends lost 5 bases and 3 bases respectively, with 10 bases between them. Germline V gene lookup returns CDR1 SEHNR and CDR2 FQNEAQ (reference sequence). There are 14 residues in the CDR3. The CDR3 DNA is TGTGCCAGCAGCCCAATTGGGCACACCGGGGAGCTGTTTTTT. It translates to CASSPIGHTGELFF.

CDR3 region: CASNAVGSYEQYF. The CDR3, as DNA: TGTGCCAGCAATGCCGTGGGCTCCTACGAGCAGTACTTC. The chain has TRBV7-9 and TRBJ2-7; D is unresolved. The CDR3 spans 13 residues. Germline values: CDR1 SEHNR, CDR2 FQNEAQ (reference sequence). V shed 7 bases and J shed 0 bases, with 10 bases lying between them.